These 6 T cell receptor beta chains originate from one sample sequenced in a study of cytomegalovirus exposure and HLA in healthy donors. The PCR used 60 Vbeta and 13 Jbeta primers. TCRdb keeps only in-frame clones here, not all; method: immunoSEQ multiplex PCR. The sample has over 150,000 clones, approximately 84% seen once. Specimen: PBMCs. The receptors here all came from a girl in the first two years of life in good health and CMV-seronegative.

The CDR3: CAISDMGQGLSGELFF. DNA for the CDR3: TGTGCCATCAGTGATATGGGTCAGGGGCTCTCCGGGGAGCTGTTTTTT. This sequence joins TRBV10-3 and TRBJ2-2, with D maybe TRBD1 (6 bases). V lost 3 bases, J lost 6 bases, and 17 bases lay in between. The CDR3 loop spans 16 amino acids. From germline, CDR1 is ENHRY and CDR2 SYGVKD.

The V call is TRBV30, the J call TRBJ2-5, with D possibly TRBD2 on 5 matching bases. CDR3 length: 12 residues. Germline CDR1 reads GTSNPN; CDR2 reads SVGIG (reference sequence). V lost 2 bases, J lost 7 bases, and 11 bases lay in between. The CDR3 reads CAWSPLAGTQYF. CDR3 bases: TGTGCCTGGAGTCCGCTAGCCGGGACCCAGTACTTC.

This chain joins TRBV9 and TRBJ2-3; TRBD2 is a possible D gene (6 bases). Trimming cost V 0 bases and J 2 bases, with 16 bases left between them. Germline CDR1 and CDR2: SGDLS and YYNGEE. CDR3 length: 17 residues. The CDR3 nucleotides are TGTGCCAGCAGCGTAGATGGGGGGTGGCGGGACACAGATACGCAGTATTTT. It codes for CASSVDGGWRDTDTQYF.

The rearrangement joins TRBV5-6 to TRBJ2-1, with TRBD2 identical over 11 bases. V lost 4 bases to trimming and J lost 9 bases; unmatched junction nucleotides: 12. CDR1 and CDR2 from the germline V gene are SGHDT and YYEEEE. This CDR3 has 16 residues. CDR3 bases: TGTGCCAGCAGCGAGGATCAGGCTAGCGGGAGGCCTGAGCAGTTCTTC. Protein product: CASSEDQASGRPEQFF.

This clone was recorded only once. CDR3 loop: CASSLTGTYEQYF. The CDR3 DNA sequence: TGTGCCAGCAGCTTAACAGGGACCTACGAGCAGTACTTC. The genes are TRBV13 and TRBJ2-7, with D perhaps matching TRBD1 (6 bases). The CDR3 is 13 amino acids. CDR1 PRHDT and CDR2 FYEKMQ come from the germline V gene (reference sequence). V was shortened by 2 bases and J by 2 bases, with 7 bases between the two germline ends.

The chain joins TRBV2 to TRBJ1-6, with D perhaps TRBD1 (5 bases). Germline assignment: CDR1 SNHLY and CDR2 FYNNEI. The V and J ends lost 8 bases and 10 bases respectively, with 15 bases between them. CDR3 length equals 13 residues. CDR3 coding DNA: TGTGCCAGCGGGCGGGAGGGGAGGTCACCCCTCCACTTT. This gives the protein CASGREGRSPLHF.